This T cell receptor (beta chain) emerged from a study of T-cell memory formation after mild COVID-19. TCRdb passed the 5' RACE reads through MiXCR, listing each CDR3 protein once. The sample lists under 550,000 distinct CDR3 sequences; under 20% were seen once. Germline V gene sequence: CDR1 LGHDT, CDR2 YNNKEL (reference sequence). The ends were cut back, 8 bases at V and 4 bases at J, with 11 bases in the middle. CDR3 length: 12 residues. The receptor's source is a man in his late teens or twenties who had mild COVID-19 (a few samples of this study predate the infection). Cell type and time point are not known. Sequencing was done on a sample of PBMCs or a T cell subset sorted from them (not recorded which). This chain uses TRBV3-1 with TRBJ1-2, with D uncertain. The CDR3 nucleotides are TGTGCCAGCCACGGGGTTTCCTATGGCTACACCTTC. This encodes CASHGVSYGYTF.